This TCR beta chain was observed in a study of regulatory T cells in long-lasting Graves disease. The wider study: Patients with new Graves' disease had used antithyroid drugs below 3 months.

This clonotype was counted many times. Time point given: newly diagnosed GD, antithyroid drugs for less than 3 months. RNA extracted from PBMCs served as the sequencing template. The CDR3 covers 17 residues. The germline CDR1 and CDR2 sequences are MNHNS and SASEGT. The germline V and J ends were trimmed by 2 bases and 1 base, with 15 bases remaining between them. Building of the TCR beta libraries involved iRepertoire HTBI primers and Arm-PCR of CDR3 regions. MiXCR, applied by TCRdb to the multiplex PCR reads, yields one record per CDR3 protein. This sample has 250,000 to 300,000 distinct CDR3 sequences, with 15% to 20% found just once. This sample was also put to use in a study of T cells in Graves' hyperthyroidism and ophthalmopathy. From that paper: Together with thyroid ultrasound, orbital computed tomography, serum thyroxine and TRAb, clinical symptoms were used for diagnoses.

V gene TRBV6-1 combines with J gene TRBJ1-5; the D gene is possibly TRBD1 (6 bases). The sequence was obtained from a woman aged 30 to 39 with Graves disease. The source was peripheral blood mononuclear cells (PBMCs), collected at new diagnosis, from a patient treated with antithyroid drugs. The CDR3 DNA reads TGTGCCAGCAGTGAAATGCAGGGGATATGGAGCAATCAGCCCCAGCATTTT. Protein sequence: CASSEMQGIWSNQPQHF.